Shown below are 13 T cell receptor beta chains from a single sample sequenced in a study of tumor and adjacent non-tumor tissue in lung cancer. The template was RNA from unsorted bulk tissue. A modified ARM-PCR protocol with three rounds of nested PCR amplified TCRbeta. TCRdb re-called the multiplex PCR reads through MiXCR, storing one row per CDR3 protein. The table has around 99,000 distinct CDR3 sequences, roughly 75% seen once. Sequenced sample: lung tumor tissue. Every receptor here comes from a woman aged 55-70 years with non-small cell lung cancer.

About this clonotype itself: A read error may produce the germline difference seen at one junction end. V and J are TRBV6-1 and TRBJ1-5, with no clear D. The CDR3 covers 17 residues. The germline CDR1 and CDR2 sequences are MNHNS and SASEGT. The CDR3 DNA sequence: TGTGCCAGCAGTGAGGGTAAGACGGCGTGGAACAATCATCCCCAGCATTTT. Translated: CASSEGKTAWNNHPQHF.

With regard to this clonotype: This sequence may be a read error, since a much larger clone differs from it by one base. This chain connects TRBV12-3 or TRBV12-4 to TRBJ1-2; a possible D gene is TRBD1 (6 bases). Trimming stripped 8 bases from V and 3 bases from J, with 16 bases between. This CDR3 contains 14 residues. This CDR3 is CASREQGMDYGYTF. The CDR3 DNA follows: TGTGCCAGCCGCGAACAGGGCATGGACTATGGCTACACCTTC.

Many counts were recorded for this clonotype. The chain recombines TRBV5-5 with TRBJ1-2, with TRBD1 matching 10 bases. Per germline, CDR1 SGHKS and CDR2 YYEKEE (reference sequence). The CDR3 is 14 residues long. V shed 4 bases, J shed 4 bases, and the junction held 4 bases outside the gene matches. The CDR3 DNA sequence: TGTGCCAGCAGCCTAGGACAGGGGGTCTATGGCTACACCTTC. It translates to CASSLGQGVYGYTF.

Comments on this clonotype: The junction departs from the called germline gene at one end, perhaps through a read error. The chain couples TRBV4-3 to TRBJ2-5; 7 positions agree with TRBD2. The germline V gene has CDR1 LGHNA and CDR2 YSLEER. CDR3 length: 13 residues. DNA for the CDR3: TGCGCCAGTAGCCGACAGCGGGGAGAGACCCAGTACTTC. Its protein is CASSRQRGETQYF.

This clonotype was counted many times. The genes are TRBV6-2 or TRBV6-3 and TRBJ2-2; D call uncertain. The CDR3 is 14 amino acids. The V end lost 7 bases, the J end lost 2 bases, and 11 bases lay between the germline ends. The V gene's germline CDR1 is MNHEY and CDR2 SVGEGT. The DNA for the CDR3 is TGTGCCAGCAAAAGGGTCCCTAACACCGGGGAGCTGTTTTTT. This codes for CASKRVPNTGELFF.

This clonotype has a single count. Without the conserved terminal phenylalanine or tryptophan, this CDR3 likely stems from a read error. This chain joins TRBV20-1 and TRBJ2-7; the match to TRBD2 covers 8 bases. The CDR3 covers 15 residues. CDR1 and CDR2 from the germline V gene are DFQATT and SNEGSKA (reference sequence). The CDR3 nucleotides are TGCAATGCGAGACCCTTTAACGGGGGGGCCGGCGAGCAGTACTTA. It encodes CNARPFNGGAGEQYL.

A remark on this clonotype: This CDR3 is missing its conserved last phenylalanine or tryptophan, likely due to a read error. The chain has TRBV11-3 and TRBJ2-1, with 7 bases aligning to TRBD2. Germline assignment: CDR1 SGHNT and CDR2 YENEEA. The CDR3 covers 17 residues. DNA of the CDR3: TGTGCCAGCAGTTTAGAGTTGACTTGCGGGAGCCACAACGAGCAGTTCTCC. Protein product: CASSLELTCGSHNEQFS.

A remark on this clonotype: The junction departs from the called germline gene at one end, perhaps through a read error. The CDR3 nucleotides are TGCAGTGTTGCCGGGGCAGAGAGAGAGACCCAGTACTTC. Its protein product is CSVAGAERETQYF. The rearrangement uses TRBV29-1 and TRBJ2-5; tentatively, D is TRBD1 or TRBD2 (5 bases each). Germline V gene lookup returns CDR1 SQVTM and CDR2 ANQGSEA. CDR3 length: 13 amino acids.

This clonotype rates as medium-sized. V gene TRBV11-3 combines with J gene TRBJ1-4; D not resolved. Germline assignment: CDR1 SGHNT and CDR2 YENEEA. The CDR3 consists of 12 residues. The germline V and J ends were trimmed by 5 bases and 8 bases, with 9 bases remaining between them. CDR3 region: CASSLESEKLFF. The CDR3, as DNA: TGTGCCAGCAGCCTCGAGTCGGAAAAACTGTTTTTT.

Of note for this clonotype: Being one base from a much bigger clone, this may be a read error. The rearrangement joins TRBV29-1 to TRBJ2-4, with unresolved D. V lost 6 bases, J lost 11 bases, and 11 bases lay in between. CDR3 size: 10 residues. Germline V gene lookup returns CDR1 SQVTM and CDR2 ANQGSEA. CDR3 coding DNA: TGCAGCGTGGATGGTGGCTTTCAGTACTTC. Residues: CSVDGGFQYF.

This clonotype appeared many times. The chain has TRBV6-1 and TRBJ2-7; D ambiguous. V lost 7 bases and J 4 bases, leaving 14 bases between the germline ends. The CDR3 is 13 residues long. Per the germline V gene, CDR1 is MNHNS and CDR2 is SASEGT. The CDR3 protein is CASTELSFYEQYF. DNA of the CDR3: TGTGCCAGCACCGAACTAAGTTTTTACGAGCAGTACTTC.

V and J are TRBV11-1 and TRBJ2-2, with TRBD2 identical over 7 bases. CDR1 and CDR2 (germline): SGHAT, FQDESV (reference sequence). This CDR3 is built from 17 residues. The CDR3 here is CTGSPRLAGESTGELFF. CDR3 DNA sequence: TGTACCGGCAGCCCGCGATTAGCGGGTGAATCCACCGGGGAGCTGTTTTTT.

As DNA, the CDR3 is TGTGCCATTACGCCCATCAGTTACGAGCAGTACTTC. It encodes CAITPISYEQYF. The chain uses TRBV5-8 and TRBJ2-7; D not certain. V was pared by 9 bases and J by 4 bases, with 14 bases between. The V gene's germline CDR1 is SGHTS and CDR2 YDEGEE. The CDR3 length is 12 residues.